This T cell receptor beta chain was identified in a study of graft-versus-host responses after intestinal transplantation. Looking at the study overall: Anti-thymocyte globulin served as induction for all recipients, who then took tacrolimus and steroids for about 3 years.

Germline-derived CDR1 and CDR2 are SGHRS and YFSETQ. CDR3 length equals 16 residues. The ends lost 0 bases at V and 2 bases at J; junction bases unmatched: 6. The method was immunoSEQ multiplex PCR; TCRdb's version includes in-frame clones alone and lacks a portion of them. The table lists more than 85,000 clones, roughly 80% of them singletons. The count of this clone is one. Antigen: not known. Points from the study as a whole: GvH clones were identified in recipient marrow, with some first appearing in ileum or blood. Graft-donor T cell macrochimerism coincided with high graft-versus-host to host-versus-graft clonal ratios in allografts. Early declines in HvG clones that occurred post-transplant were associated with peak circulating GvH clone levels.

This receptor was obtained from a human donor who received an intestinal transplant. This chain connects TRBV5-1 to TRBJ2-3, with 7 positions matching TRBD2. The sample here was unstimulated CD4+ T cells sorted from spleen or lymph node cells, taken before intestinal transplant. The CDR3 protein is CASSLVGGGPTDTQYF. Here the CDR3 DNA reads TGCGCCAGCAGCTTGGTAGGCGGGGGTCCCACAGATACGCAGTATTTT.